The 16 T cell receptor beta chains in this list originate from one sample, sequenced in a study of blood T cell repertoires in COVID-19. The table came from immunoSEQ multiplex PCR; TCRdb's copy has only in-frame clones and leaves some out. The data show around 120,000 clones, with 88% seen just once and 1.5% to 1.9% held by the top ten. The sample comprised peripheral blood. The origin of the receptors is a human donor in a cohort sampled during active COVID-19.

The genes are TRBV2 and TRBJ1-1, with D perhaps matching TRBD1 (5 bases). The CDR3 covers 13 residues. Germline values: CDR1 SNHLY, CDR2 FYNNEI. Trimming shortened V by 6 bases and J by 1 base, and 9 bases separated the two germline ends. CDR3: CASSSGWNTEAFF. The CDR3 DNA reads TGTGCCAGCAGCTCAGGGTGGAACACTGAAGCTTTCTTT.

This clone was counted a single time. The rearrangement uses TRBV6-1 and TRBJ1-4; no clear D gene. The germline V gene encodes CDR1 MNHNS and CDR2 SASEGT. The V and J ends lost 2 bases and 2 bases respectively, with 6 bases between them. CDR3 length: 14 residues. The CDR3 sequence is CASSEYRTNEKLFF. In DNA, the CDR3 is TGTGCCAGCAGTGAATACCGGACTAATGAAAAACTGTTTTTT.

The genes are TRBV3-1 (or the pseudogene TRBV3-2) and TRBJ2-7, with 9 bases lining up with TRBD2. Trimming removed 3 bases from V and 0 bases from J; junction bases left unmatched: 9. Per the germline V gene, CDR1 is LGHDT and CDR2 is YNNKEL (reference sequence). The CDR3 runs to 17 residues. The DNA for the CDR3 is TGTGCCAGCAGCCAGGCTTCTAGCGGGATCAGCTCCTACGAGCAGTACTTC. Translated, it gives CASSQASSGISSYEQYF.

This sequence joins TRBV5-1 and TRBJ2-3; 8 bases fit TRBD2. CDR1 is SGHRS, CDR2 YFSETQ, per germline. The ends lost 4 bases at V and 1 base at J; junction bases unmatched: 17. The CDR3 contains 19 residues. The CDR3 coding sequence is TGCGCCAGCAGCCCCATAGTCGCGGGAGGCCTTCGACGCACAGATACGCAGTATTTT. Translated, it gives CASSPIVAGGLRRTDTQYF.

The V and J genes are TRBV12-3 or TRBV12-4 and TRBJ1-2; a weak D match, TRBD1 (6 bases). V was shortened by 8 bases and J by 1 base, with 11 bases between the two germline ends. The CDR3 contains 13 residues. CDR3 coding DNA: TGTGCCAGCCAGGGGAGCATTAACTATGGCTACACCTTC. This gives the protein CASQGSINYGYTF.

This chain connects TRBV19 to TRBJ2-7; D possibly corresponds to TRBD1 (6 bases). Trimming left V 5 bases short and J 0 bases short, with 11 bases between. The CDR3 is 14 amino acids. Germline V gives CDR1 LNHDA, CDR2 SQIVND (reference sequence). The CDR3 DNA follows: TGTGCCAGTAGTCGGACAGAGAACTCCTACGAGCAGTACTTC. Amino acids: CASSRTENSYEQYF.

The chain joins TRBV5-4 to TRBJ1-1, with 7 bases identical to TRBD1. V gave up 3 bases and J gave up 0 bases; unmatched junction bases: 14. This CDR3 comprises 18 residues. CDR1 SGHNT and CDR2 YYREEE come from the germline V gene (reference sequence). In nucleotides, the CDR3 is TGTGCCAGCAGCTCGGGGGTCCAGACAGGGACAATGAACACTGAAGCTTTCTTT. Protein product: CASSSGVQTGTMNTEAFF.

J is TRBJ2-1 and V is TRBV4-2, with D possibly TRBD2 on 6 matching bases. The germline V gene encodes CDR1 LGHNA and CDR2 YNFKEQ. The CDR3 consists of 17 residues. Between the trimmed V and J ends, which lost 0 bases and 6 bases, there was a span of 18 bases. Here the CDR3 reads CASSQEGELAWGNEQFF. Written as DNA, the CDR3 is TGTGCCAGCAGCCAAGAAGGTGAACTAGCTTGGGGCAATGAGCAGTTCTTC.

The rearrangement joins TRBV7-9 to TRBJ2-1; 7 positions agree with TRBD1. The V gene end was trimmed by 5 bases and the J gene end by 4 bases; junction bases not matched to a gene: 8. The CDR3 is made up of 15 amino acids. CDR1 and CDR2 (germline): SEHNR, FQNEAQ (reference sequence). The CDR3 nucleotides read TGTGCCAGCAGCCCCCGGGACAGAGTTTACAATGAGCAGTTCTTC. Translating gives CASSPRDRVYNEQFF.

The V and J genes are TRBV9 and TRBJ2-7; TRBD1 is a possible D gene (6 bases). The V end was cut by 0 bases, the J end by 4 bases, with 14 bases between. The germline V gene encodes CDR1 SGDLS and CDR2 YYNGEE. This CDR3 spans 15 amino acids. CDR3 nucleotide sequence: TGTGCCAGCAGCGTAGCTGAGGGGGTGGTTTACGAGCAGTACTTC. Its protein is CASSVAEGVVYEQYF.

This sequence joins TRBV5-8 and TRBJ1-1; maybe TRBD1 (6 bases). The V end lost 4 bases, the J end lost 5 bases, and 15 bases lay between the germline ends. The CDR3 consists of 14 residues. Germline CDR1 is SGHTS and CDR2 is YDEGEE. DNA of the CDR3: TGTGCCAGCAGCAAATACAGGGTTAGGACTGAAGCTTTCTTT. Its protein product is CASSKYRVRTEAFF.

The chain combines TRBV7-9 with TRBJ2-3; D unclear. V was pared by 7 bases and J by 2 bases, with 7 bases between. Germline CDR1 and CDR2: SEHNR and FQNEAQ (reference sequence). The CDR3 runs 12 residues. The CDR3 nucleotides are TGTGCCAGCACATGGGCCACAGATACGCAGTATTTT. Translation gives CASTWATDTQYF.

The chain joins TRBV13 to TRBJ2-1; D is undetermined. V shed 0 bases and J shed 16 bases, with 13 bases lying between them. Germline V gene sequence: CDR1 PRHDT, CDR2 FYEKMQ (reference sequence). The CDR3 is 12 amino acids. Here the CDR3 reads CASSLGSSLSFF. The CDR3 DNA reads TGTGCCAGCAGCTTAGGTTCCAGTCTTTCTTTCTTC. The variable domain in full, with the rest retrieved from reference TRBV13 and TRBJ2-1, is AAGVIQSPRHLIKEKRETATLKCYPIPRHDTVYWYQQGPGQDPQFLISFYEKMQSDKGSIPDRFSAQQFSDYHSELNMSSLELGDSALYFCASSLGSSLSFFGPGTRLTVL.

The V and J genes are TRBV5-6 and TRBJ1-2; 9 nucleotides match TRBD1. Germline V lookup: CDR1 SGHDT, CDR2 YYEEEE. CDR3 size: 15 residues. V was pared by 4 bases and J by 0 bases, with 4 bases of the junction left unmatched. CDR3: CASSRRDRANYGYTF. The CDR3 DNA reads as TGTGCCAGCAGCCGACGGGACAGGGCTAACTATGGCTACACCTTC.

This clone appeared a single time. CDR3 bases: TGTGCCAGCAGTCCGCGTACTAGCGTCAGAGTTTCAGATACGCAGTATTTT. This translates into CASSPRTSVRVSDTQYF. The gene calls are TRBV27 and TRBJ2-3; 7 bases are a match to TRBD2. This CDR3 region has 17 residues. With 5 bases clipped from V and 4 bases from J, the junction kept 15 bases outside the gene matches. Germline V lookup: CDR1 MNHEY, CDR2 SMNVEV (reference sequence).

The V call is TRBV3-1 (or the pseudogene TRBV3-2), the J call TRBJ2-7; tentative D call: TRBD1 (10 bases). The CDR3 is made up of 21 amino acids. Germline CDR1 reads LGHDT; CDR2 reads YNNKEL (reference sequence). V was trimmed by 7 bases and J by 4 bases, leaving 38 bases between them. The CDR3: CASTQALPGQGRLAGLYEQYF. CDR3 nucleotide sequence: TGTGCCAGCACACAAGCACTTCCGGGACAGGGGAGGCTAGCGGGGTTATACGAGCAGTACTTC.